These 22 T cell receptor beta chains were sequenced from one sample in a study of T cells in Graves' hyperthyroidism and ophthalmopathy. Template material for amplifying TCR beta CDR3 regions consisted of RNA transcripts. When the TCR CDR3 underwent first-round RT-PCR, the HTBI primer set was used. TCRdb re-called the multiplex PCR reads through MiXCR, storing one row per CDR3 protein. The repertoire includes more than 300,000 distinct CDR3 sequences, about 17% of them detected once, and approximately 35% sits in the top ten. Sequenced: blood. Receptor source: a woman in her 30s with Graves' hyperthyroidism that later progressed to Graves' ophthalmopathy.

This clonotype was recorded many times. This rearrangement joins TRBV28 to TRBJ2-1; D not certain. V lost 1 base and J 10 bases, leaving 8 bases between the germline ends. In germline, CDR1 is MDHEN, CDR2 SYDVKM. The CDR3 contains 12 residues. The CDR3 region has the DNA TGTGCCAGCAGTTTATTGGGTTTAGAGCAGTTCTTC. Translated: CASSLLGLEQFF. The full variable domain, in which reference TRBV28 and TRBJ2-1 provide the parts outside the CDR3, is DVKVTQSSRYLVKRTGEKVFLECVQDMDHENMFWYRQDPGLGLRLIYFSYDVKMKEKGDIPEGYSVSREKKERFSLILESASTNQTSMYLCASSLLGLEQFFGPGTRLTVL.

This clonotype was counted ten times or more. The chain couples TRBV5-1 to TRBJ1-2; tentatively, D is TRBD1 (6 bases). Germline CDR1 reads SGHRS; CDR2 reads YFSETQ. The CDR3 spans 15 residues. V lost 0 bases and J lost 2, with 11 bases in between. DNA of the CDR3: TGCGCCAGCAGCTTGGCCGGACAGATAAACTATGGCTACACCTTC. This gives the protein CASSLAGQINYGYTF.

This clonotype was observed a few times. The rearrangement links TRBV15 to TRBJ2-3; D is uncertain. CDR1 and CDR2 (germline): LNHNV, YYDKDF (reference sequence). CDR3 length: 16 residues. Trimming took off 0 bases at V and 5 bases at J, with 15 bases between the two ends. The CDR3 DNA reads TGTGCCACCAGCAGAGAAGTGCGGCAGTCAGGAGATACGCAGTATTTT. Translating gives CATSREVRQSGDTQYF. Supplemented by reference TRBV15 and TRBJ2-3, the full variable domain reads DAMVIQNPRYQVTQFGKPVTLSCSQTLNHNVMYWYQQKSSQAPKLLFHYYDKDFNNEADTPDNFQSRRPNTSFCFLDIRSPGLGDTAMYLCATSREVRQSGDTQYFGPGTRLTVL.

This chain uses TRBV30 with TRBJ2-5; 9 positions match TRBD2. The V gene's germline CDR1 is GTSNPN and CDR2 SVGIG (reference sequence). This CDR3 is 16 amino acids long. Trimming removed 7 bases from V and 0 bases from J; junction bases left unmatched: 12. The DNA of the CDR3 is TGTGCCTCAACCCCCCTAGCGGGGACCTACCAAGAGACCCAGTACTTC. This translates into CASTPLAGTYQETQYF. The full variable domain, its missing parts supplied by reference TRBV30 and TRBJ2-5, is SQTIHQWPATLVQPVGSPLSLECTVEGTSNPNLYWYRQAAGRGLQLLFYSVGIGQISSEVPQNLSASRPQDRQFILSSKKLLLSDSGFYLCASTPLAGTYQETQYFGPGTRLLVL.

There are many counts of this clonotype. V and J are TRBV13 and TRBJ2-7, with D perhaps TRBD1 (5 bases). The V gene's germline CDR1 is PRHDT and CDR2 FYEKMQ (reference sequence). The V end was cut by 5 bases, the J end by 2 bases, with 10 bases between. The CDR3 contains 13 residues. The DNA for the CDR3 is TGTGCCAGCAGCGCGGACATTACCTACGAGCAGTACTTC. Translating it yields CASSADITYEQYF. The whole variable domain, remainder taken from reference TRBV13 and TRBJ2-7, is AAGVIQSPRHLIKEKRETATLKCYPIPRHDTVYWYQQGPGQDPQFLISFYEKMQSDKGSIPDRFSAQQFSDYHSELNMSSLELGDSALYFCASSADITYEQYFGPGTRLTVT.

This clonotype occurred many times. The V and J genes are TRBV7-9 and TRBJ2-1, with TRBD2 identical over 9 bases. The CDR3 spans 15 residues. The V gene's germline CDR1 is SEHNR and CDR2 FQNEAQ (reference sequence). After removal of 4 bases from V and 6 bases from J, the junction contained 7 bases not matched to a gene. The CDR3 loop is CASSSEGLASNEQFF. Written as DNA, the CDR3 is TGTGCCAGCAGCTCAGAGGGACTAGCTTCCAATGAGCAGTTCTTC.

This clonotype was counted many times. This rearrangement joins TRBV7-9 to TRBJ2-5; a possible D gene is TRBD1 (6 bases). The ends were cut back, 0 bases at V and 1 base at J, with 12 bases in the middle. This CDR3 region has 16 residues. Germline V lookup: CDR1 SEHNR, CDR2 FQNEAQ (reference sequence). DNA of the CDR3: TGTGCCAGCAGCTTAGCGGGGGCTTGGGTCCAAGAGACCCAGTACTTC. Protein sequence: CASSLAGAWVQETQYF.

The chain employs TRBV5-5 and TRBJ2-2, with 10 bases matching TRBD2. There are 16 residues in the CDR3. Germline lookup yields CDR1 SGHKS and CDR2 YYEKEE (reference sequence). Germline trimming cut 2 bases from V and 6 bases from J; bases unmatched to any gene: 7. Written as DNA, the CDR3 is TGTGCCAGCAGCTTCCACCCTAGCGGGGGCTCCGGGGAGCTGTTTTTT. Translated, it gives CASSFHPSGGSGELFF. The variable domain in full, with the rest retrieved from reference TRBV5-5 and TRBJ2-2, is DAGVTQSPTHLIKTRGQQVTLRCSPISGHKSVSWYQQVLGQGPQFIFQYYEKEERGRGNFPDRFSARQFPNYSSELNVNALLLGDSALYLCASSFHPSGGSGELFFGEGSRLTVL.

The chain links TRBV2 to TRBJ2-3; unclear D gene. Germline values: CDR1 SNHLY, CDR2 FYNNEI. Trimming stripped 4 bases from V and 3 bases from J, with 11 bases between. CDR3 length equals 14 residues. In DNA, the CDR3 is TGTGCCAGCAGTGTGGGCAGGAGAACAGATACGCAGTATTTT. Protein: CASSVGRRTDTQYF.

This clonotype was found many times. V usage is TRBV2 and J usage is TRBJ2-1, with 9 bases fitting TRBD1. CDR1 and CDR2 (germline): SNHLY, FYNNEI. The CDR3 has 16 residues. J lost 2 bases, V lost 4 bases, and 6 bases had no gene match. This chain's CDR3 is CASSGPGQGAYNEQFF. In nucleotides, the CDR3 is TGTGCCAGCAGTGGCCCGGGACAGGGTGCCTACAATGAGCAGTTCTTC.

For the CDR3, the DNA is TGTGCCAGCAGTTTGGTTGCCTTGCCAAATACCTACGAGCAGTACTTC. Its translation: CASSLVALPNTYEQYF. The genes are TRBV27 and TRBJ2-7; the D is unclear. The CDR3 consists of 16 residues. Germline V CDR1 and CDR2: MNHEY, SMNVEV (reference sequence). The V and J ends lost 3 bases and 2 bases respectively, with 17 bases between them.

This clonotype appeared a few times. The chain is built from TRBV19 and TRBJ2-2; 9 nucleotides line up with TRBD1. Germline lookup yields CDR1 LNHDA and CDR2 SQIVND (reference sequence). J was trimmed by 2 bases and V by 7 bases; bases with no gene match: 8. The CDR3 runs to 16 residues. CDR3 sequence: CASTTGQGTNTGELFF. CDR3 DNA: TGTGCCAGTACGACAGGACAGGGGACAAACACCGGGGAGCTGTTTTTT.

CDR3 coding DNA: TGTGCCAGTAGTATAGACCCAGCTGAAGCTTTCTTT. Residues: CASSIDPAEAFF. The gene calls are TRBV19 and TRBJ1-1; unclear D gene. CDR1 is LNHDA, CDR2 SQIVND, per germline (reference sequence). Trimming removed 0 bases at V and 6 bases at J, with 5 bases between. The CDR3 length is 12 residues.

The sample holds a few counts of this clonotype. The chain combines TRBV5-1 with TRBJ2-3; the match to TRBD2 covers 9 bases. The germline gives CDR1 SGHRS, CDR2 YFSETQ. Trimming cost V 4 bases and J 9 bases; bases outside gene matches: 9. The CDR3 has 14 amino acids. CDR3 sequence reads: CASSPGTSRGTQYF. CDR3 nucleotide sequence: TGCGCCAGCAGCCCCGGGACTAGCAGGGGAACGCAGTATTTT.

The rearrangement joins TRBV4-1 to TRBJ1-5; TRBD1 is a possible D gene (5 bases). Trimming removed 5 bases from V and 1 base from J, with 12 bases in between. This CDR3 has 15 amino acids. Per the germline V gene, CDR1 is MGHRA and CDR2 is YSYEKL. The CDR3 DNA sequence: TGCGCCAGCAGCTTCAGAGGGACCAGCAATCAGCCCCAGCATTTT. This codes for CASSFRGTSNQPQHF.

Many counts were recorded for this clonotype. The chain's CDR3 is CASSLNAIPNTGELFF. In nucleotides, the CDR3 is TGTGCCAGCAGTTTAAATGCAATTCCGAACACCGGGGAGCTGTTTTTT. V usage is TRBV27 and J usage is TRBJ2-2; D call uncertain. Germline V gives CDR1 MNHEY, CDR2 SMNVEV (reference sequence). The CDR3 covers 16 residues. Between the trimmed V and J ends, which lost 2 bases and 0 bases, there was a span of 10 bases.

This clonotype was detected many times. The rearrangement uses TRBV5-1 and TRBJ2-1, with D perhaps TRBD1 or TRBD2 (5 bases each). This CDR3 contains 15 residues. Germline V gene sequence: CDR1 SGHRS, CDR2 YFSETQ. Trimming stripped 4 bases from V and 6 bases from J, with 17 bases between. The CDR3 DNA sequence: TGCGCCAGCAGCAAAGAGCCCGGGACGAGCAATGAGCAGTTCTTC. Its protein product is CASSKEPGTSNEQFF.

Ten or more counts support this clonotype. The chain uses TRBV20-1 and TRBJ1-1; no definite D call. The CDR3 totals 14 residues. V shed 0 bases and J shed 4 bases, with 12 bases lying between them. CDR1 DFQATT and CDR2 SNEGSKA come from the germline V gene (reference sequence). The CDR3 sequence is CSARDRGSGTEAFF. The CDR3, as DNA: TGCAGTGCTAGAGATCGGGGTTCTGGCACTGAAGCTTTCTTT.

In this sample, this clonotype turned up many times. This rearrangement joins TRBV28 to TRBJ1-1; a weak D match, TRBD1 (5 bases). This CDR3 has 16 residues. Trimming shortened V by 5 bases and J by 0 bases, and 16 bases separated the two germline ends. CDR1 and CDR2 (germline): MDHEN, SYDVKM. The CDR3 DNA follows: TGTGCCAGCAGTACAGGTCGGACAATGGTGAACACTGAAGCTTTCTTT. This gives the protein CASSTGRTMVNTEAFF.

This clonotype has a count of ten or more. The chain is built from TRBV5-1 and TRBJ2-3; 11 bases fit TRBD2. The CDR3 has 17 residues. Losses at the gene ends were 4 bases for V and 2 bases for J; bases not matched to a gene: 9. Germline V gene lookup returns CDR1 SGHRS and CDR2 YFSETQ. As DNA, the CDR3 is TGCGCCAGCAGCGGAGTAGCGGGAGGGCTGCTCACAGATACGCAGTATTTT. It codes for CASSGVAGGLLTDTQYF.

The chain links TRBV4-1 to TRBJ1-1, with D possibly being TRBD1 (5 bases). Germline CDR1 is MGHRA and CDR2 is YSYEKL. The CDR3 spans 16 residues. Between the trimmed V and J ends, which lost 3 bases and 3 bases, there was a span of 17 bases. In nucleotides, the CDR3 is TGCGCCAGCAGCCACGCTACCCTACAGGAACACACTGAAGCTTTCTTT. Translated: CASSHATLQEHTEAFF.

The rearrangement uses TRBV5-8 and TRBJ2-7; TRBD2 matches 11 bases. The CDR3 sequence is 17 residues long. Germline V gives CDR1 SGHTS, CDR2 YDEGEE. With 4 bases clipped from V and 3 bases from J, the junction kept 12 bases outside the gene matches. For the CDR3, the DNA is TGTGCCAGCAGCAGACCTAGCGGGGGGACCGATCACTACGAGCAGTACTTC. Translated: CASSRPSGGTDHYEQYF.